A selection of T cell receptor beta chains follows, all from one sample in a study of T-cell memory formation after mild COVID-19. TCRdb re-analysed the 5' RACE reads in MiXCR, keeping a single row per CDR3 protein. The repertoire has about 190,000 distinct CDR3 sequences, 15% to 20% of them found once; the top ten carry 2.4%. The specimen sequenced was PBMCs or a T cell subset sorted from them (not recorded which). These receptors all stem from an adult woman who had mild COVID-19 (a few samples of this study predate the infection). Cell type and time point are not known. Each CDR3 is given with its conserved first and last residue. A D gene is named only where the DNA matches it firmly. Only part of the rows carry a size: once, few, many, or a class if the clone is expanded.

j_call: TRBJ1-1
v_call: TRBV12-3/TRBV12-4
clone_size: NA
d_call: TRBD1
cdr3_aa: CASSTSGTGWNTEAFF
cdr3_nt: TGTGCCAGCAGTACCTCGGGGACAGGGTGGAACACTGAAGCTTTCTTT

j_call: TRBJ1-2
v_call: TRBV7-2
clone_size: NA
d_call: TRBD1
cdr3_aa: CASSYRDRGINYGYTF
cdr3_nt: TGTGCCAGCAGCTACCGGGACAGGGGAATAAACTATGGCTACACCTTC

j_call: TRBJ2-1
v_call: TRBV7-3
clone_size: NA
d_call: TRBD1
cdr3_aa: CASSPGTGSIEQFF
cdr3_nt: TGTGCCAGCAGCCCCGGGACAGGTTCTATTGAGCAGTTCTTC

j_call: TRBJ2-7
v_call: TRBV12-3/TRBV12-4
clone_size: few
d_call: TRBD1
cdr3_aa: CASSLRDRGEQYF
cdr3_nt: TGTGCCAGCAGTCTCCGGGACAGGGGCGAGCAGTACTTC

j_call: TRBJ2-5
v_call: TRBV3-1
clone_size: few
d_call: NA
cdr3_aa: CASSQGPTSRETQYF
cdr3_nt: TGTGCCAGCAGCCAAGGACCCACCTCCCGGGAGACCCAGTACTTC

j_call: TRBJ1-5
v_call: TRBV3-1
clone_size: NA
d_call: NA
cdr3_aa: CASSQRAAPQPKHF
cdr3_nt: TGTGCCAGCAGCCAACGGGCCGCCCCACAGCCCAAGCATTTT

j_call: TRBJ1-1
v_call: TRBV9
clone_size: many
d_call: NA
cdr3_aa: CASSPRAVNTEAFF
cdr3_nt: TGTGCCAGCAGCCCCCGAGCAGTGAACACTGAAGCTTTCTTT

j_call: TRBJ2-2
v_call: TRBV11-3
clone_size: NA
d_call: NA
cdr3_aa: CASSAGTGELFF
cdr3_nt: TGTGCCAGCAGCGCGGGGACCGGGGAGCTGTTTTTT

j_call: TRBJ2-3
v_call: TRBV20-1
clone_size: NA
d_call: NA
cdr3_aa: CSAPLYTDTQYF
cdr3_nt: TGCAGTGCCCCGCTTTACACAGATACGCAGTATTTT

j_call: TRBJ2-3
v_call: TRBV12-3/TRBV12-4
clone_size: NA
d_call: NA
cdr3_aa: CASRATGIDTQYF
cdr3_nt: TGTGCCAGCAGAGCTACAGGGATAGATACGCAGTATTTT

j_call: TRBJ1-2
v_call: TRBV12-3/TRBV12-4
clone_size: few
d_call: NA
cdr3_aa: CASSSPGMFYGYTF
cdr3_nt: TGTGCCAGCAGCTCCCCCGGGATGTTCTATGGCTACACCTTC

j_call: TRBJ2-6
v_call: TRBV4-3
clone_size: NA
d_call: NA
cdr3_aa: CASSHSGSGANVLTF
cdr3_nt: TGCGCCAGCAGCCATTCAGGGTCTGGGGCCAACGTCCTGACTTTC

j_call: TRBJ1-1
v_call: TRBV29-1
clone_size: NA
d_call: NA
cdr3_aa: CSVLERTGTEAFF
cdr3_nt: TGCAGCGTTTTGGAGAGGACGGGCACTGAAGCTTTCTTT

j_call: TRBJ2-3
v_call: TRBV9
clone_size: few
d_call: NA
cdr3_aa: CASSPLGHDTDTQYF
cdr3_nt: TGTGCCAGCAGCCCCCTGGGACATGACACAGATACGCAGTATTTT

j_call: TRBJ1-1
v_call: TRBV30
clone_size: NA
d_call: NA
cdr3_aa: CAWSVRLANTEAFF
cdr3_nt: TGTGCCTGGAGTGTACGTCTTGCGAACACTGAAGCTTTCTTT

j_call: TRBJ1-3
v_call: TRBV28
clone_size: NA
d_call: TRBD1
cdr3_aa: CASSPDRARNTIYF
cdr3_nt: TGTGCCAGCAGTCCGGACAGGGCGAGAAACACCATATATTTT

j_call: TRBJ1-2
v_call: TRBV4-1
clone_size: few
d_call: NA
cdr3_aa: CASSQEGAPGYTF
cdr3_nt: TGCGCCAGCAGCCAAGAGGGGGCGCCTGGCTACACCTTC

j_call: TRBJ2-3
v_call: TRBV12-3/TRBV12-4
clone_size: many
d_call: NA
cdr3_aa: CASGGTLPDTQYF
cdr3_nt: TGTGCCAGCGGGGGGACACTGCCAGATACGCAGTATTTT

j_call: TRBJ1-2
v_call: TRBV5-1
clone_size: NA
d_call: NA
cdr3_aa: CASSSADNYGYTF
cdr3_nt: TGCGCCAGCAGCAGCGCGGATAACTATGGCTACACCTTC

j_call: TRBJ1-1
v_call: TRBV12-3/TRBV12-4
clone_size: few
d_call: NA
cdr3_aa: CASSRTTREAFF
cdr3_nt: TGTGCCAGCAGCCGCACTACCAGGGAAGCTTTCTTT

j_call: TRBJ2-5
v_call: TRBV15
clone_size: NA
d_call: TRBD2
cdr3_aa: CATSTSGRVEYLAETQYF
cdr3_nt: TGTGCCACCAGCACCTCGGGGAGGGTGGAGTATTTGGCGGAGACCCAGTACTTC

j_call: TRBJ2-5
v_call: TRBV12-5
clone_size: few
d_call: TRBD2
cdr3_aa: CASAAGVKETQYF
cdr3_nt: TGTGCTAGTGCAGCGGGAGTAAAAGAGACCCAGTACTTC

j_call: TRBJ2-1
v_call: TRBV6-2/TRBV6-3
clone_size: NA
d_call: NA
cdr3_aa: CASSWAIGTYNEQFF
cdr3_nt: TGTGCCAGCAGTTGGGCGATCGGGACTTACAATGAGCAGTTCTTC

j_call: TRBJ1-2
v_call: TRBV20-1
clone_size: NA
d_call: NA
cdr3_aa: CSVLSGRTFYYGYTF
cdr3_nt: TGCAGTGTTCTATCGGGACGGACGTTTTACTATGGCTACACCTTC

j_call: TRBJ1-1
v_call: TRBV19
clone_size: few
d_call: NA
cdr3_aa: CASSMGVSAEAFF
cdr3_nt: TGTGCCAGTAGTATGGGGGTTTCCGCTGAAGCTTTCTTT

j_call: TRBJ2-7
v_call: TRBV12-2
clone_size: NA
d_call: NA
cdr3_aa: CASRLAQETAYTYEQYF
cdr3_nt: TGTGCAAGTCGCTTAGCGCAAGAGACGGCTTACACCTACGAGCAGTACTTC

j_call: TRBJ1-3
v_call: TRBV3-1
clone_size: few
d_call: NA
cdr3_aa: CASSPYSGGTGNTIYF
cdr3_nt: TGTGCCAGCAGCCCCTACTCGGGGGGGACTGGAAACACCATATATTTT

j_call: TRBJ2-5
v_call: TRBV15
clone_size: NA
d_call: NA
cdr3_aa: CATSREPGSETQYF
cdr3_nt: TGTGCCACCAGCAGAGAACCGGGGTCGGAGACCCAGTACTTC

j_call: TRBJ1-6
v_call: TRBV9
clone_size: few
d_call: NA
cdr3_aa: CASSSLGPADSPLHF
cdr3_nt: TGTGCCAGCAGCTCACTCGGACCCGCGGATTCACCCCTCCACTTT

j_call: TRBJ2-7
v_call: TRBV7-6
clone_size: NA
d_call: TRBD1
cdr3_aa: CASSEGTASYEQYF
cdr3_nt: TGTGCCAGCAGCGAAGGGACAGCCTCCTACGAGCAGTACTTC

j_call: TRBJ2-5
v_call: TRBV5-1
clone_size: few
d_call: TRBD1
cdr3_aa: CASSKGQGQETQYF
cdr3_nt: TGCGCCAGCAGCAAGGGACAGGGCCAAGAGACCCAGTACTTC

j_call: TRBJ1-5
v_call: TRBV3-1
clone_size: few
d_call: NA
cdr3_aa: CASSQGRSQPQHF
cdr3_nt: TGTGCCAGCAGCCAAGGAAGGAGTCAGCCCCAGCATTTT

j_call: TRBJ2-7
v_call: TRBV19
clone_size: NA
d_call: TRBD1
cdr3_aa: CASRDDRGEQYF
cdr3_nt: TGTGCCAGTCGAGACGACAGGGGAGAGCAGTACTTC

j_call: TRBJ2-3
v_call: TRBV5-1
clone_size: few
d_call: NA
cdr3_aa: CASSLPPGGLSTDTQYF
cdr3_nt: TGCGCCAGCAGCTTGCCCCCAGGGGGACTTAGCACAGATACGCAGTATTTT

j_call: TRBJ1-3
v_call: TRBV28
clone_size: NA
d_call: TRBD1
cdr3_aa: CASSPGTGRGNTIYF
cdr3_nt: TGTGCCAGCAGTCCCGGGACAGGGAGAGGAAACACCATATATTTT

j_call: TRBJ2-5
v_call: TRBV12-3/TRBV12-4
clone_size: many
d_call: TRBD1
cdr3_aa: CASSRRSGTGGIGTLYF
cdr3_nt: TGTGCCAGCAGCCGCCGATCCGGGACAGGGGGAATCGGGACTCTTTACTTC

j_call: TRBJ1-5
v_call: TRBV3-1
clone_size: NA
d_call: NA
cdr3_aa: CASSFGTSANQPQHF
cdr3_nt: TGTGCCAGCAGCTTCGGGACGTCGGCTAATCAGCCCCAGCATTTT

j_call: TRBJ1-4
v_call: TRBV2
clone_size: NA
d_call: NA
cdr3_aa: CASSGGLDNEKLFF
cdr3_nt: TGTGCCAGCAGTGGCGGGTTGGATAATGAAAAACTGTTTTTT

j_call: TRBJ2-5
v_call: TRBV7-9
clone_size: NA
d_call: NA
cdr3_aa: CASSVREGAATQYF
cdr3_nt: TGTGCCAGCAGCGTTCGGGAGGGGGCTGCGACCCAGTACTTC

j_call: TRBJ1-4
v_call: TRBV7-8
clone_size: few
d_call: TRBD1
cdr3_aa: CASKATGGRTNEKLFF
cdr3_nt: TGTGCCAGCAAGGCGACAGGGGGACGAACTAATGAAAAACTGTTTTTT

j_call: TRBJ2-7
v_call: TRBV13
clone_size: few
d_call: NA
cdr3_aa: CASSSGPPYEQYF
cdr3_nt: TGTGCCAGCAGCTCGGGCCCTCCCTACGAGCAGTACTTC

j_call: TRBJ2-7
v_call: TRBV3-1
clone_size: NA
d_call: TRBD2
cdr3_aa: CASSSGRVFTYEQYF
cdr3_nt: TGTGCCAGCTCTAGCGGGAGGGTTTTTACGTACGAGCAGTACTTC

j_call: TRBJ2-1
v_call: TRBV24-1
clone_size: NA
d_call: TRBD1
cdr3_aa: CATRGQEYNEQFF
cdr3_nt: TGTGCCACCAGAGGACAGGAGTACAATGAGCAGTTCTTC

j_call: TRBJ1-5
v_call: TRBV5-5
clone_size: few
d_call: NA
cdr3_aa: CASATATYQPQHF
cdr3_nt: TGTGCCAGCGCAACCGCAACGTATCAGCCCCAGCATTTT

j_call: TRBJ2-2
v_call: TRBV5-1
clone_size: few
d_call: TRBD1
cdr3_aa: CASSFLTGDTGELFF
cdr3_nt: TGCGCCAGCAGCTTCCTGACAGGGGACACCGGGGAGCTGTTTTTT

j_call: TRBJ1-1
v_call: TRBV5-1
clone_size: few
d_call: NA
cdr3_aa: CASSLFRSSQITNTEAFF
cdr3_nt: TGCGCCAGCAGCTTGTTCCGCTCGAGCCAGATTACGAACACTGAAGCTTTCTTT

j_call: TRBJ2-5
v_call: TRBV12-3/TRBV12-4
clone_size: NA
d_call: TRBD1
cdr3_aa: CASRSDRGELETQYF
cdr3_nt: TGTGCCAGCAGATCGGACAGGGGTGAATTAGAGACCCAGTACTTC

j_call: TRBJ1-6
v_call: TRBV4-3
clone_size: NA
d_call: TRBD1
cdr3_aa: CASSQEDRGRTNSPLHF
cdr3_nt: TGCGCCAGCAGCCAGGAAGACAGGGGGCGTACGAATTCACCCCTCCACTTT

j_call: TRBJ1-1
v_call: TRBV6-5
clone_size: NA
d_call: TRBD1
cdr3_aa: CASRGRGEAFF
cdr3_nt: TGTGCCAGCAGGGGCAGGGGGGAAGCTTTCTTT

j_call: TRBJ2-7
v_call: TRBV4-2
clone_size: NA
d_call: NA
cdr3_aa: CASSQDGNSYEQYF
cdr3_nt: TGTGCCAGCAGCCAAGATGGCAATTCCTACGAGCAGTACTTC

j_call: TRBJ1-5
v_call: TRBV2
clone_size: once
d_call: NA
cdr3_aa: CASSEGTRNQPQHF
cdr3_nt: TGTGCCAGCAGTGAGGGGACAAGGAATCAGCCCCAGCATTTT

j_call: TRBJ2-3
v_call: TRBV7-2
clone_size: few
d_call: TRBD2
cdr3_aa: CASSSRTSGRTDTQYF
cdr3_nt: TGTGCCAGCAGCTCTAGGACTAGCGGGAGAACAGATACGCAGTATTTT

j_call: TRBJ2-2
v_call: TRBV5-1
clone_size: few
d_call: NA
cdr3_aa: CASRLNPGEPGELFF
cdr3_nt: TGCGCCAGCAGACTAAATCCAGGGGAGCCCGGGGAGCTGTTTTTT

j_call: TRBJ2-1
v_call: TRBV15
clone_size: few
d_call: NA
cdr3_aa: CATSPLGTGQFF
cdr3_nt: TGTGCCACCAGCCCCTTAGGCACGGGGCAGTTCTTC